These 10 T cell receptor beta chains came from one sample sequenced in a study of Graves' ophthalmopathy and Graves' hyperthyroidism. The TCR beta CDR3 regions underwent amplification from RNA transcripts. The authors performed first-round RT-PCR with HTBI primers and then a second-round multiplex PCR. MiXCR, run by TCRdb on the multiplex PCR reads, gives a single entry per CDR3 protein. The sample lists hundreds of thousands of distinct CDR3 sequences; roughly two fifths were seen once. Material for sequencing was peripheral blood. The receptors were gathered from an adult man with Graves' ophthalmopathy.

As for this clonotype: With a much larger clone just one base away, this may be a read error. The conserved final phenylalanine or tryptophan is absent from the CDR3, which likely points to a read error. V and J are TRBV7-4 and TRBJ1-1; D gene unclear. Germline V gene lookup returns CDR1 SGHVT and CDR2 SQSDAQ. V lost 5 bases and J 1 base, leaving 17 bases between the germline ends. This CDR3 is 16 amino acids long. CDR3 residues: CASSPRTSVGNTEAFS. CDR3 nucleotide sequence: TGTGCCAGCAGCCCCCGAACGAGTGTCGGGAACACTGAAGCTTTCTCT.

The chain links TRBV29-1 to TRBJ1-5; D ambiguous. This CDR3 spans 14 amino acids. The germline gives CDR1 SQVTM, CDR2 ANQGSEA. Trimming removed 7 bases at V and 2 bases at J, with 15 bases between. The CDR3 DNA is TGCAGCGCCTATCTGAGTGGGGGCAATCAGCCCCAGCATTTT. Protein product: CSAYLSGGNQPQHF.

Written as DNA, the CDR3 is TGTGCCATCAGTAGACAGGGGTTCGGTGGCTACACCTTC. It codes for CAISRQGFGGYTF. The chain combines TRBV10-3 with TRBJ1-2; 8 positions agree with TRBD1. After removal of 5 bases from V and 7 bases from J, the junction contained 6 bases not matched to a gene. The CDR3 consists of 13 residues. Germline CDR1 reads ENHRY; CDR2 reads SYGVKD.

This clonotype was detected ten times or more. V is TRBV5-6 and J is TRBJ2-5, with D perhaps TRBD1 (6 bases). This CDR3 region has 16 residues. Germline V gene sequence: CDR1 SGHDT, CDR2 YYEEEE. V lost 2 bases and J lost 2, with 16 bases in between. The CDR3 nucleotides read TGTGCCAGCAGCTTAAGGCCAGGGGTCCGTCAAGAGACCCAGTACTTC. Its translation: CASSLRPGVRQETQYF.

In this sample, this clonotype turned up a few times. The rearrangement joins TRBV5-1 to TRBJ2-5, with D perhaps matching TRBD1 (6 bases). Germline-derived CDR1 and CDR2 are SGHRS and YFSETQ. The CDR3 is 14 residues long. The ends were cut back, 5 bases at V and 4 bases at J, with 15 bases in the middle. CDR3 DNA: TGCGCCAGCAGTTCCGGACAGTTTCGAGAGACCCAGTACTTC. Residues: CASSSGQFRETQYF. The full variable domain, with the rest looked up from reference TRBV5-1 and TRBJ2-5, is KAGVTQTPRYLIKTRGQQVTLSCSPISGHRSVSWYQQTPGQGLQFLFEYFSETQRNKGNFPGRFSGRQFSNSRSEMNVSTLELGDSALYLCASSSGQFRETQYFGPGTRLLVL.

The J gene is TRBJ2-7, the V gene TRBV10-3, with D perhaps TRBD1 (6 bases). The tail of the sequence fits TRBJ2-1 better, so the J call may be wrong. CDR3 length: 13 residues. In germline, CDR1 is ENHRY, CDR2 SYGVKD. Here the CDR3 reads CAISRDTNNEQFF. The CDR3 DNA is TGTGCCATCAGCCGGGACACCAACAATGAGCAGTTCTTC.

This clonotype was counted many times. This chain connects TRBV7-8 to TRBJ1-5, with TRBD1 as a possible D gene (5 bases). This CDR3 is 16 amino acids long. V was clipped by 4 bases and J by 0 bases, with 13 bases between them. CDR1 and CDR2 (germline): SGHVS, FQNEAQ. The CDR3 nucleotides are TGTGCCAGCAGCTCCGGGGCATTCATTAGCAATCAGCCCCAGCATTTT. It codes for CASSSGAFISNQPQHF.

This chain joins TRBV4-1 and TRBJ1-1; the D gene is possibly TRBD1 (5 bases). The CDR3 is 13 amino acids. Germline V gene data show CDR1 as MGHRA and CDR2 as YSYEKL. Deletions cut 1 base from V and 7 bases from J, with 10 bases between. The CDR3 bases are TGCGCCAGCAGCCAAGCGGGGGGGTATGAAGCTTTCTTT. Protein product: CASSQAGGYEAFF.

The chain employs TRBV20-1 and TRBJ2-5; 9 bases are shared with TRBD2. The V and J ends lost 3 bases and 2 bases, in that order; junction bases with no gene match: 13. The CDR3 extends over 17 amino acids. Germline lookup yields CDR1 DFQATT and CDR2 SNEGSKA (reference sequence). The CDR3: CSASSGASGARQETQYF. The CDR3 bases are TGCAGTGCTAGTTCCGGGGCTAGCGGGGCCAGACAAGAGACCCAGTACTTC.

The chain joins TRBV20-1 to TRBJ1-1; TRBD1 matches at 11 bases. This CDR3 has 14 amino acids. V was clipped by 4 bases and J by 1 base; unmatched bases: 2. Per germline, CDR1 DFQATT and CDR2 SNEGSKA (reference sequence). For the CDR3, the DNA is TGCAGTGCTACCGGGACAGGGGGGAACACTGAAGCTTTCTTT. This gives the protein CSATGTGGNTEAFF.